This is a list of T cell receptor beta chains from one sample in a study of cytomegalovirus exposure and HLA in healthy donors. The method was immunoSEQ multiplex PCR; TCRdb's version includes in-frame clones alone and lacks a portion of them. The data hold 200,000 to 250,000 clones, with around 81% observed a single time. Sequenced: PBMCs. These receptors originate from a woman in her sixties or seventies in good health and CMV-seropositive. Each CDR3 is given with its conserved first and last residue. Each record gives: V gene, CDR3 length, clone size, D gene, J gene, CDR3 protein, CDR3 DNA. A D gene is named only where the DNA matches it firmly. For some rows the clone size is stated as once, few or many, or as a class when expanded; others skip it.

TRBV5-1	13	-	-	TRBJ2-7	CASSLGANYEQYF	TGCGCCAGCAGCTTGGGAGCTAATTACGAGCAGTACTTC
TRBV9	17	-	-	TRBJ2-3	CASSEHGGPVGTDTQYF	TGTGCCAGCAGCGAACACGGAGGGCCGGTCGGGACAGATACGCAGTATTTT
TRBV19	16	-	-	TRBJ1-3	CASSIYGQAAGNTIYF	TGTGCCAGTAGTATTTACGGCCAGGCCGCTGGAAACACCATATATTTT
TRBV6-5	15	-	-	TRBJ1-3	CASSLAGFGGNTIYF	TGTGCCAGCAGTTTAGCAGGGTTCGGGGGAAACACCATATATTTT
TRBV6-5	15	-	TRBD2	TRBJ2-2	CASSYRVAGGGELFF	TGTGCCAGCAGTTACAGGGTAGCGGGAGGAGGGGAGCTGTTTTTT
TRBV29-1	13	few	-	TRBJ1-5	CSVGRGSNQPQHF	TGCAGCGTTGGCCGGGGTAGCAATCAGCCCCAGCATTTT
TRBV7-9	17	-	TRBD1	TRBJ1-4	CSSSLGTGGTPNEKLFF	TGTTCCAGCAGCTTAGGGACAGGGGGCACCCCCAATGAAAAACTGTTTTTT
TRBV29-1	13	-	TRBD1	TRBJ2-1	CSVGQGIYNEQFF	TGCAGCGTTGGACAGGGGATTTACAATGAGCAGTTCTTC
TRBV6-1	14	-	-	TRBJ1-3	CASSSSGSGNTIYF	TGTGCCAGCAGCAGCTCAGGCTCTGGAAACACCATATATTTT
TRBV9	16	-	TRBD2	TRBJ2-3	CASSVGLAGGGGTQYF	TGTGCCAGCAGCGTAGGGCTAGCGGGAGGAGGAGGTACGCAGTATTTT
TRBV4-1	16	-	TRBD1	TRBJ1-4	CASSKLPGQGNEKLFF	TGCGCCAGCAGCAAATTACCGGGACAGGGGAATGAAAAACTGTTTTTT
TRBV14	13	-	-	TRBJ1-1	CASSQEVGGEAFF	TGTGCCAGCAGCCAAGAGGTCGGCGGAGAAGCTTTCTTT
TRBV28	16	-	TRBD1	TRBJ1-5	CASSLSRGHSNQPQHF	TGTGCCAGCAGTTTATCCAGGGGGCATAGCAATCAGCCCCAGCATTTT
TRBV7-9	14	-	-	TRBJ1-2	CASSPWTSNYGYTF	TGTGCCAGCAGCCCCTGGACATCTAACTATGGCTACACCTTC
TRBV9	16	few	-	TRBJ1-3	CASSVAGGAGGNTIYF	TGTGCCAGCAGCGTAGCTGGGGGGGCTGGTGGAAACACCATATATTTT
TRBV7-8	13	-	-	TRBJ1-2	CASRQTGSGGYTF	TGTGCCAGCAGACAAACAGGGAGCGGTGGCTACACCTTC
TRBV30	13	few	-	TRBJ2-7	CAWGKDRWDEQYF	TGTGCCTGGGGAAAGGACAGATGGGACGAGCAGTACTTC
TRBV6-1	14	-	-	TRBJ2-7	CASNRGTLTYEQYF	TGTGCCAGCAACCGCGGGACCCTAACCTACGAGCAGTACTTC